Listed below are T cell receptor beta chains from one sample, sequenced in a study of shared clonotypes between healthy human individuals. Repertoires were generated with immunoSEQ multiplex PCR, while TCRdb's copy carries only in-frame clones and drops some. Here the sample spans about 1 million clones, about 75% being singletons. The source material was memory CD4+ T cells sorted from blood. Receptor source: a man between 18 and 35 years old in good health. Both conserved end residues are part of each CDR3. The order of the fields is clone size, D gene, V gene, J gene, CDR3 protein, CDR3 DNA. A D gene is named only where the DNA matches it firmly. The size of a clone is reported for some rows only, either as once, few or many, or as a class for expanded clones.

clone size: -; D gene: TRBD2; V gene: TRBV2; J gene: TRBJ2-7; CDR3 protein: CASVGRAASEQYF; CDR3 DNA: TGTGCCAGCGTCGGGAGGGCGGCCTCCGAGCAGTACTTC
clone size: -; D gene: TRBD1; V gene: TRBV5-1; J gene: TRBJ2-5; CDR3 protein: CASSVTGGQETQYF; CDR3 DNA: TGCGCCAGCAGCGTGACAGGGGGCCAAGAGACCCAGTACTTC
clone size: -; D gene: -; V gene: TRBV2; J gene: TRBJ1-1; CDR3 protein: CASSERRVRNTEAFF; CDR3 DNA: TGTGCCAGCAGTGAAAGAAGGGTTCGAAACACTGAAGCTTTCTTT
clone size: -; D gene: TRBD1; V gene: TRBV11-2; J gene: TRBJ1-4; CDR3 protein: CASSPWTGGGEKLFF; CDR3 DNA: TGTGCCAGCAGCCCCTGGACAGGGGGAGGAGAAAAACTGTTTTTT
clone size: -; D gene: TRBD1; V gene: TRBV29-1; J gene: TRBJ1-5; CDR3 protein: CSVGEGAYQPQHF; CDR3 DNA: TGCAGCGTGGGGGAGGGGGCCTATCAGCCCCAGCATTTT
clone size: -; D gene: -; V gene: TRBV7-3; J gene: TRBJ2-3; CDR3 protein: CASSPGYPDTQYF; CDR3 DNA: TGTGCCAGCAGCCCGGGGTACCCAGATACGCAGTATTTT
clone size: -; D gene: -; V gene: TRBV7-8; J gene: TRBJ2-3; CDR3 protein: CASSLVTRGADTQYF; CDR3 DNA: TGTGCCAGCAGCTTAGTAACTAGGGGGGCCGATACGCAGTATTTT
clone size: -; D gene: TRBD2; V gene: TRBV10-1; J gene: TRBJ2-1; CDR3 protein: CASSSIAGGPGEQFF; CDR3 DNA: TGCGCCAGCAGTTCCATAGCGGGAGGGCCTGGTGAGCAGTTCTTC
clone size: -; D gene: -; V gene: TRBV5-5; J gene: TRBJ2-4; CDR3 protein: CASSFRGGEGLAKNIQYF; CDR3 DNA: TGTGCCAGCAGCTTCCGAGGCGGTGAAGGCCTAGCCAAAAACATTCAGTACTTC
clone size: -; D gene: TRBD1; V gene: TRBV18; J gene: TRBJ2-2; CDR3 protein: CASSPDRATGELFF; CDR3 DNA: TGTGCCAGCTCACCGGACAGGGCCACCGGGGAGCTGTTTTTT
clone size: once; D gene: -; V gene: TRBV6-6; J gene: TRBJ1-1; CDR3 protein: CASREQGLGAFF; CDR3 DNA: TGTGCCAGCAGGGAACAGGGCCTTGGAGCTTTCTTT
clone size: -; D gene: TRBD2; V gene: TRBV7-9; J gene: TRBJ2-5; CDR3 protein: CASSLTGGPQETQYF; CDR3 DNA: TGTGCCAGCAGCCTAACGGGGGGGCCCCAAGAGACCCAGTACTTC
clone size: once; D gene: TRBD1; V gene: TRBV7-6; J gene: TRBJ1-1; CDR3 protein: CASSLARTGGDTEAFF; CDR3 DNA: TGTGCCAGCAGCTTAGCCCGGACAGGGGGAGACACTGAAGCTTTCTTT
clone size: -; D gene: TRBD1; V gene: TRBV7-2; J gene: TRBJ2-3; CDR3 protein: CASSLVYSGGSATDTQYF; CDR3 DNA: TGTGCCAGCAGCTTAGTGTACTCAGGGGGTAGCGCGACAGATACGCAGTATTTT
clone size: -; D gene: -; V gene: TRBV10-3; J gene: TRBJ2-6; CDR3 protein: CAISDQGASGANVLTF; CDR3 DNA: TGTGCCATCAGTGACCAAGGGGCATCTGGGGCCAACGTCCTGACTTTC
clone size: -; D gene: TRBD2; V gene: TRBV7-2; J gene: TRBJ2-1; CDR3 protein: CASRDPGGEQFF; CDR3 DNA: TGTGCCAGTCGGGACCCGGGAGGTGAGCAGTTCTTC
clone size: few; D gene: TRBD1; V gene: TRBV19; J gene: TRBJ1-5; CDR3 protein: CASSMGWAGGQPQHF; CDR3 DNA: TGTGCCAGTAGTATGGGTTGGGCAGGGGGTCAGCCCCAGCATTTT
clone size: -; D gene: -; V gene: TRBV7-9; J gene: TRBJ2-3; CDR3 protein: CASSSRITDTQYF; CDR3 DNA: TGTGCCAGCAGCTCACGTATCACAGATACGCAGTATTTT
clone size: -; D gene: -; V gene: TRBV6-1; J gene: TRBJ1-1; CDR3 protein: CASSERGRGTEAFF; CDR3 DNA: TGTGCCAGCAGTGAAAGGGGAAGAGGGACTGAAGCTTTCTTT
clone size: -; D gene: -; V gene: TRBV7-8; J gene: TRBJ1-1; CDR3 protein: CASSLGGRGNTEAFF; CDR3 DNA: TGTGCCAGCAGCTTAGGGGGCAGGGGGAACACTGAAGCTTTCTTT
clone size: many; D gene: -; V gene: TRBV5-1; J gene: TRBJ2-5; CDR3 protein: CASSLEGGRETQYF; CDR3 DNA: TGCGCCAGCAGCTTGGAGGGGGGCAGGGAGACCCAGTACTTC
clone size: -; D gene: -; V gene: TRBV5-1; J gene: TRBJ2-2; CDR3 protein: CASSLTSDTGELFF; CDR3 DNA: TGCGCCAGCAGCTTAACTAGTGACACCGGGGAGCTGTTTTTT
clone size: -; D gene: -; V gene: TRBV5-1; J gene: TRBJ2-3; CDR3 protein: CASRWQRGTDTQYF; CDR3 DNA: TGCGCCAGCAGGTGGCAGCGGGGCACAGATACGCAGTATTTT
clone size: -; D gene: -; V gene: TRBV18; J gene: TRBJ2-7; CDR3 protein: CASSPPTNPYEQYF; CDR3 DNA: TGTGCCAGCTCACCGCCGACAAATCCGTACGAGCAGTACTTC
clone size: -; D gene: -; V gene: TRBV5-4; J gene: TRBJ2-1; CDR3 protein: CASSRTAPEQFF; CDR3 DNA: TGTGCCAGCAGCCGGACGGCCCCGGAGCAGTTCTTC
clone size: -; D gene: -; V gene: TRBV6-6; J gene: TRBJ1-2; CDR3 protein: CASNRPPGAPRSYTF; CDR3 DNA: TGTGCCAGCAATCGACCCCCAGGGGCCCCCCGGAGCTACACCTTC
clone size: -; D gene: TRBD2; V gene: TRBV10-3; J gene: TRBJ2-7; CDR3 protein: CAISRLAGSSYEQYF; CDR3 DNA: TGTGCCATCAGTAGACTAGCGGGGAGCTCCTACGAGCAGTACTTC
clone size: -; D gene: -; V gene: TRBV2; J gene: TRBJ2-7; CDR3 protein: CASFLKQGYEQYF; CDR3 DNA: TGTGCCAGCTTCCTCAAACAGGGCTACGAGCAGTACTTC
clone size: -; D gene: -; V gene: TRBV30; J gene: TRBJ2-3; CDR3 protein: CAWSVGGPGTDTQYF; CDR3 DNA: TGTGCCTGGAGTGTAGGGGGGCCGGGCACAGATACGCAGTATTTT
clone size: -; D gene: TRBD2; V gene: TRBV9; J gene: TRBJ2-1; CDR3 protein: CASSEVAGMYNEQFF; CDR3 DNA: TGTGCCAGCAGCGAGGTAGCGGGAATGTACAATGAGCAGTTCTTC
clone size: once; D gene: -; V gene: TRBV2; J gene: TRBJ2-3; CDR3 protein: CASSVRESADTQYF; CDR3 DNA: TGTGCCAGCAGTGTGAGGGAAAGCGCAGATACGCAGTATTTT
clone size: -; D gene: TRBD2; V gene: TRBV12-5; J gene: TRBJ2-3; CDR3 protein: CATAERGWGTDTQYF; CDR3 DNA: TGTGCTACCGCGGAGCGGGGTTGGGGAACAGATACGCAGTATTTT
clone size: -; D gene: -; V gene: TRBV30; J gene: TRBJ1-2; CDR3 protein: CAWSGRDYGYTF; CDR3 DNA: TGTGCCTGGAGTGGCAGGGACTATGGCTACACCTTC
clone size: -; D gene: TRBD2; V gene: TRBV11-3; J gene: TRBJ2-3; CDR3 protein: CASSRGGRPDTDTQYF; CDR3 DNA: TGTGCCAGCAGCCGGGGGGGCCGCCCAGACACAGATACGCAGTATTTT
clone size: -; D gene: -; V gene: TRBV5-4; J gene: TRBJ2-2; CDR3 protein: CASSSSSGRVDAGELFF; CDR3 DNA: TGTGCCAGCAGCTCCTCGAGCGGCAGGGTCGACGCCGGGGAGCTGTTTTTT
clone size: few; D gene: -; V gene: TRBV7-2; J gene: TRBJ1-3; CDR3 protein: CASSSTLSGNTIYF; CDR3 DNA: TGTGCCAGCAGCTCGACTCTCTCCGGAAACACCATATATTTT
clone size: -; D gene: -; V gene: TRBV5-1; J gene: TRBJ2-5; CDR3 protein: CASSFLGQETQYF; CDR3 DNA: TGCGCCAGCAGCTTTCTGGGGCAAGAGACCCAGTACTTC
clone size: once; D gene: -; V gene: TRBV4-1; J gene: TRBJ2-4; CDR3 protein: CASSQEGGGGIQYF; CDR3 DNA: TGCGCCAGCAGCCAAGAAGGGGGCGGGGGCATTCAGTACTTC
clone size: -; D gene: TRBD1; V gene: TRBV9; J gene: TRBJ2-1; CDR3 protein: CASSVLGQGLFNEQFF; CDR3 DNA: TGTGCCAGCAGCGTACTCGGACAGGGCTTATTCAATGAGCAGTTCTTC
clone size: -; D gene: TRBD2; V gene: TRBV4-3; J gene: TRBJ2-7; CDR3 protein: CASSQLLGAGVAEQYF; CDR3 DNA: TGCGCCAGCAGCCAGCTGCTTGGAGCGGGAGTGGCCGAGCAGTACTTC
clone size: few; D gene: TRBD1; V gene: TRBV28; J gene: TRBJ2-7; CDR3 protein: CASSLRGLTYEQYF; CDR3 DNA: TGTGCCAGCAGTTTAAGGGGGCTGACCTACGAGCAGTACTTC
clone size: -; D gene: -; V gene: TRBV5-1; J gene: TRBJ1-3; CDR3 protein: CASSPSGLNTIYF; CDR3 DNA: TGCGCCAGCAGCCCGTCGGGGTTGAACACCATATATTTT